This paragraph covers one TCR beta chain sequence. Study processing details: Estimation of nucleated cell counts relied on the amplification of reference gene primers. Generated by immunoSEQ multiplex PCR, the TCRdb table keeps only in-frame clones and is missing some. V and J calls and clone size come straight from that table; D and trimming were deduced from the DNA. The sample has roughly 140,000 clones; approximately 80% are singletons. These data are taken from a study of blood T cell repertoires in COVID-19. Overall study context: In each case, the material was cDNA or gDNA derived from T cells, B-cell-depleted T cells, or PBMCs.

In germline, CDR1 is LGHDT, CDR2 YNNKEL (reference sequence). Losses at the gene ends were 5 bases for V and 4 bases for J; bases not matched to a gene: 3. The CDR3 sequence is 14 residues long. V usage is TRBV3-1 (or the pseudogene TRBV3-2) and J usage is TRBJ2-2; 8 bases line up with TRBD2. This receptor was obtained from a woman between 45 and 60 years old in a cohort sampled during active or convalescent COVID-19. The sample consisted of peripheral blood. The CDR3 reads CASSTGGLTGELFF. CDR3 nucleotide sequence: TGTGCCAGCAGCACGGGGGGGCTCACCGGGGAGCTGTTTTTT.